This T cell receptor beta chain was captured in a study of cytomegalovirus exposure and HLA in healthy donors. Study context: A later analysis reported the 100 to 150 validation repertoires used the same platform as the roughly 700 first-cohort repertoires. Notes on the study in general: Listed as cytomegalovirus-associated were 170 or so TCR beta chains. In vitro testing confirmed a few CMV-associated chains as specific for CMV antigens.

The donors belonged to the approximately 130-subject validation cohort, separate from the approximately 670-subject first cohort. Germline CDR1 is MNHEY and CDR2 is SVGAGI. Trimming cost V 7 bases and J 6 bases; bases outside gene matches: 8. This CDR3 has 14 residues. Concerning this clone itself: No antigen is known for it.

The method was immunoSEQ multiplex PCR; TCRdb's version includes in-frame clones alone and lacks a portion of them. The sample contains under 150,000 clones, roughly 90% of which appear only once. This chain connects TRBV6-5 to TRBJ1-5, with 8 bases that match TRBD1. What was sequenced was PBMCs. This TCR was recovered from a woman aged 18-29 years in good health and CMV-seropositive. The CDR3 nucleotides are TGTGCCAGCAACGGGGCAGGGGGCGGTCAGCCCCAGCATTTT. This sequence encodes CASNGAGGGQPQHF.